One and the same sample provided the 15 T cell receptor beta chains below, sequenced in a study of T cells in Graves' hyperthyroidism and ophthalmopathy. Amplification of TCR beta CDR3 regions was performed using RNA transcripts as template. The HTBI set primed first-round TCR CDR3 RT-PCR. TCRdb independently ran MiXCR on the multiplex PCR reads; one entry per CDR3 protein. The sample gives about 290,000 distinct CDR3 sequences, approximately 17% of which show up once; around 33% is in the top ten. The sequenced sample consisted of blood. The receptors here all came from a man aged 25 to 40 with Graves' hyperthyroidism.

This clonotype was counted only a few times. The chain carries TRBV12-3 or TRBV12-4 and TRBJ2-2; D gene unclear. V lost 1 base and J lost 4, with 10 bases in between. This CDR3 comprises 15 residues. Written as DNA, the CDR3 is TGTGCCAGCAGTTTAGAGGTTACGGGCACCGGGGAGCTGTTTTTT. Protein: CASSLEVTGTGELFF.

V is TRBV7-9 and J is TRBJ2-1; 8 positions match TRBD2. The V and J ends lost 5 bases and 6 bases, in that order; junction bases with no gene match: 12. CDR1 is SEHNR, CDR2 FQNEAQ, per germline (reference sequence). The CDR3 sequence is 16 residues long. The chain's CDR3 is CASSPPGLASGNEQFF. The CDR3, as DNA: TGTGCCAGCAGCCCACCCGGACTAGCCTCGGGCAATGAGCAGTTCTTC.

In this sample, this clonotype turned up a few times. The chain has TRBV7-9 and TRBJ2-3; TRBD2 agrees at 8 bases. The V gene's germline CDR1 is SEHNR and CDR2 FQNEAQ (reference sequence). The CDR3 has 15 residues. V lost 1 base to trimming and J lost 4 bases; unmatched junction nucleotides: 4. The CDR3 DNA is TGTGCCAGCAGCTTAGTACGGGGGGGAGCAGATACGCAGTATTTT. As protein: CASSLVRGGADTQYF.

The chain links TRBV30 to TRBJ1-1, with 10 bases fitting TRBD1. Germline V gene lookup returns CDR1 GTSNPN and CDR2 SVGIG (reference sequence). V lost 4 bases to trimming and J lost 4 bases; unmatched junction nucleotides: 6. The CDR3 contains 14 residues. The CDR3 reads CAWTWDRGTTEAFF. In nucleotides, the CDR3 is TGTGCCTGGACCTGGGACAGGGGAACCACTGAAGCTTTCTTT.

This clonotype was detected a few times. V and J are TRBV30 and TRBJ2-1; 8 bases align to TRBD1. Trimming cost V 4 bases and J 4 bases; bases outside gene matches: 6. The CDR3 extends over 14 amino acids. Looked up from germline, CDR1 is GTSNPN and CDR2 is SVGIG (reference sequence). CDR3 protein: CAWKKGQGYNEQFF. The CDR3, as DNA: TGTGCCTGGAAAAAAGGACAGGGATACAATGAGCAGTTCTTC.

The CDR3 reads CASSFYVRLAGGLGVTDTQYF. The CDR3 DNA reads as TGTGCCAGCAGCTTTTATGTCCGACTAGCGGGAGGCTTGGGGGTCACAGATACGCAGTATTTT. The V call is TRBV7-8, the J call TRBJ2-3; 13 bases map to TRBD2. V lost 3 bases to trimming and J lost 2 bases; unmatched junction nucleotides: 17. Germline V gene data show CDR1 as SGHVS and CDR2 as FQNEAQ. The CDR3 is 21 residues long.

Note on this clonotype: This sequence may be a read error, since a much larger clone differs from it by one base. This chain links TRBV28 with TRBJ1-6, with 8 bases fitting TRBD1. This CDR3 has 15 amino acids. Germline loops: CDR1 MDHEN, CDR2 SYDVKM. J lost 7 bases, V lost 7 bases, and 9 bases had no gene match. In nucleotides, the CDR3 is TGTGCCAGCAACACCGTTCCAGGGGGCAATTCACCCCTCCACTTT. Its protein product is CASNTVPGGNSPLHF.

This sequence joins TRBV2 and TRBJ2-3; D is perhaps TRBD2 (5 bases). CDR1 and CDR2 (germline): SNHLY, FYNNEI. V lost 11 bases to trimming and J lost 5 bases, with 20 bases between them. The CDR3 length is 14 residues. Here the CDR3 reads CAFSNPRTEDTQYF. The CDR3 DNA reads as TGTGCCTTCAGCAACCCCCGGACTGAAGATACGCAGTATTTT.

The chain is built from TRBV18 and TRBJ2-7, with TRBD2 matching 11 bases. Trimming cost V 1 base and J 0 bases; bases outside gene matches: 2. CDR3 length: 16 residues. From germline, CDR1 is KGHSH and CDR2 LQKENI. The CDR3 sequence: CASSPLAGGISYEQYF. DNA of the CDR3: TGTGCCAGCTCACCACTAGCGGGAGGGATCTCCTACGAGCAGTACTTC.

The chain employs TRBV24-1 and TRBJ2-1; TRBD2 agrees at 12 bases. CDR1 and CDR2 (germline): KGHDR, SFDVKD. The CDR3 extends over 16 amino acids. After removal of 5 bases from V and 7 bases from J, the junction contained 8 bases not matched to a gene. CDR3 protein: CATSGHGLAGSNEQFF. CDR3 nucleotide sequence: TGTGCCACCAGTGGGCACGGACTAGCGGGAAGTAATGAGCAGTTCTTC.

This clonotype was recorded many times. The chain carries TRBV7-2 and TRBJ2-3, with TRBD2 matching over 9 bases. Germline CDR1 is SGHTA and CDR2 is FQGNSA. This CDR3 comprises 16 residues. V gave up 8 bases and J gave up 4 bases; unmatched junction bases: 13. The CDR3 coding sequence is TGTGCCAGCCTCAATAGCGGGAGTTGGGGCGCAGATACGCAGTATTTT. Translating gives CASLNSGSWGADTQYF.

This chain connects TRBV5-5 to TRBJ2-1; maybe TRBD1 (6 bases). The V and J ends lost 0 bases and 3 bases respectively, with 10 bases between them. CDR1 is SGHKS, CDR2 YYEKEE, per germline (reference sequence). This CDR3 comprises 15 residues. CDR3 protein: CASSLGTDFYNEQFF. CDR3 bases: TGTGCCAGCAGCTTGGGGACAGACTTCTACAATGAGCAGTTCTTC.

This clonotype has a count of ten or more. The V gene is TRBV28, the J gene TRBJ1-2, with 9 nucleotides matching TRBD1. The V and J ends lost 2 bases and 5 bases, in that order; junction bases with no gene match: 9. The CDR3 sequence is 16 residues long. The V gene's germline CDR1 is MDHEN and CDR2 SYDVKM. DNA for the CDR3: TGTGCCAGCAGTTTAGGGTTACAGGGGGCCGGATATGGCTACACCTTC. This sequence encodes CASSLGLQGAGYGYTF.

The sample holds many counts of this clonotype. The V call is TRBV12-3 or TRBV12-4, the J call TRBJ2-5; no clear D gene. Trimming stripped 6 bases from V and 8 bases from J, with 10 bases between. CDR3 size: 11 residues. Here the CDR3 DNA reads TGTGCCAGCAGATACCAAGGAACCCAGTACTTC. It translates to CASRYQGTQYF.

This clonotype was recorded many times. V gene TRBV30 combines with J gene TRBJ1-2; TRBD1 agrees at 8 bases. V lost 4 bases to trimming and J lost 6 bases; unmatched junction nucleotides: 13. The CDR3 sequence is 15 residues long. Germline CDR1 is GTSNPN and CDR2 is SVGIG (reference sequence). The CDR3 protein is CAWKLGWQGANGYTF. The CDR3 bases are TGTGCCTGGAAGCTGGGGTGGCAGGGGGCGAATGGCTACACCTTC. Filled out from reference TRBV30 and TRBJ1-2, the complete variable domain reads SQTIHQWPATLVQPVGSPLSLECTVEGTSNPNLYWYRQAAGRGLQLLFYSVGIGQISSEVPQNLSASRPQDRQFILSSKKLLLSDSGFYLCAWKLGWQGANGYTFGSGTRLTVV.